The present entry profiles one TCR beta chain with its context. The record originates from a study of early T cells in non-severe SARS-CoV-2 infection. The ends lost 1 base at V and 3 bases at J; junction bases unmatched: 5. From germline, CDR1 is LNHDA and CDR2 SQIVND (reference sequence). This CDR3 contains 15 residues. Unique molecular identifier tags were affixed to discrete cDNA molecules. TCRdb re-called the 5' RACE reads through MiXCR, storing one row per CDR3 protein. The table records roughly 83,000 distinct CDR3 sequences, more than 10% of them present only once. The sample in question was whole blood, obtained at baseline. The receptor's source is an adult who was a healthcare worker with PCR-confirmed SARS-CoV-2 infection or an uninfected control (not recorded which). This chain connects TRBV19 to TRBJ2-5, with TRBD2 matching 7 bases. In nucleotides, the CDR3 is TGTGCCAGTAGTATAGCGGGAGGTGGAAAAGAGACCCAGTACTTC. It specifies CASSIAGGGKETQYF. The whole variable domain, remainder taken from reference TRBV19 and TRBJ2-5, is DGGITQSPKYLFRKEGQNVTLSCEQNLNHDAMYWYRQDPGQGLRLIYYSQIVNDFQKGDIAEGYSVSREKKESFPLTVTSAQKNPTAFYLCASSIAGGGKETQYFGPGTRLLVL.